This T cell receptor (beta chain) was identified during a study of blood T cell repertoires in COVID-19. Study details: Acute-phase and convalescent COVID-19 samples originated in the United States, Italy and Spain. In each case, the material was cDNA or gDNA derived from T cells, B-cell-depleted T cells, or PBMCs.

Trimming took 0 bases from V and 4 from J, leaving 7 bases between them. CDR1 and CDR2 from the germline V gene are SGDLS and YYNGEE. This CDR3 is 13 amino acids long. The authors' processing: Reference gene primers were amplified, and this amplification served to estimate nucleated cell counts. The data were produced by immunoSEQ multiplex PCR, yet TCRdb's version contains in-frame clones alone and is incomplete. The V and J calls and the clone size are those of that table, but D and trimming were determined from the DNA. The sample yields some 38,000 clones, about 91% seen once. The chain uses TRBV9 and TRBJ1-1, with no clear D. The specimen sequenced was peripheral blood. This TCR came from a woman between 25 and 40 years old in a cohort sampled during active COVID-19. The CDR3 region has the DNA TGTGCCAGCAGCGTAGGAATGAGCACTGAAGCTTTCTTT. Protein product: CASSVGMSTEAFF.